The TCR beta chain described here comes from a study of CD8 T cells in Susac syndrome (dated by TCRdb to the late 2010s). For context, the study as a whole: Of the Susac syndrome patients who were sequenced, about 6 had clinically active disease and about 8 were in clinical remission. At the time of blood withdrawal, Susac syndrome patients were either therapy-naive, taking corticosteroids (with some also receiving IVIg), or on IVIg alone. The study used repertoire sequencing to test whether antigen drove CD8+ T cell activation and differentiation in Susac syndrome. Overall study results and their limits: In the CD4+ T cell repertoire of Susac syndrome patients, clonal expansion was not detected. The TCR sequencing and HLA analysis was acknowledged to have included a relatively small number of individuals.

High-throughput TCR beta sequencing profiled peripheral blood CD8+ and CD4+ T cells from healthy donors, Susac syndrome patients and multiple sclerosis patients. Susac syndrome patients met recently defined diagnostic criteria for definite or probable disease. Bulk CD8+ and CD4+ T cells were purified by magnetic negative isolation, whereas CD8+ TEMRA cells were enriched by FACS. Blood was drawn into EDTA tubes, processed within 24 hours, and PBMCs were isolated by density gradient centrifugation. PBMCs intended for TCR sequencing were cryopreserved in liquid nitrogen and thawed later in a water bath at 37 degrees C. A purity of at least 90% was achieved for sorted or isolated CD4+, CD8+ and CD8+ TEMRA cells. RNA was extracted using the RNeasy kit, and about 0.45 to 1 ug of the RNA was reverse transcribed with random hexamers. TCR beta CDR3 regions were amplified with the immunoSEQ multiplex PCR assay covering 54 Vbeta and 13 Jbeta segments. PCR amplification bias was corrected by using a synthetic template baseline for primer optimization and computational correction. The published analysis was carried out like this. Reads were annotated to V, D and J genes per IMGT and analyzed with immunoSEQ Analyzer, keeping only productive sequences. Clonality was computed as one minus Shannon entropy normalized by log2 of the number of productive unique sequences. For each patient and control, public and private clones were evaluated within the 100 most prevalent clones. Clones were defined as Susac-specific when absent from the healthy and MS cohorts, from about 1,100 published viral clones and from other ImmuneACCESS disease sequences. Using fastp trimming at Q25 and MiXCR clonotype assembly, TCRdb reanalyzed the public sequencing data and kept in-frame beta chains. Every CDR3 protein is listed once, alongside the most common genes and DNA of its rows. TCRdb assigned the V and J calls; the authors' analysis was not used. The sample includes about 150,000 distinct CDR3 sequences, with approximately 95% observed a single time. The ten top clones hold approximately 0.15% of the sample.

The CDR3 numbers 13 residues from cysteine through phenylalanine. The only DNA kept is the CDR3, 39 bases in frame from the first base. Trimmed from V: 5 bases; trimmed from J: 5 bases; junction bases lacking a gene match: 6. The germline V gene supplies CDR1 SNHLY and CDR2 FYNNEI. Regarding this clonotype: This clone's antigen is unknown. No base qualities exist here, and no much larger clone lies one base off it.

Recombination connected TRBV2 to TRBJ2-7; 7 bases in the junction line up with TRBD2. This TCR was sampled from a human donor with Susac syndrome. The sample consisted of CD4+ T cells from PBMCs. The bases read TGTGCCAGCAGTCCGGGGGGAAGGAACGAGCAGTACTTC. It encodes CASSPGGRNEQYF.